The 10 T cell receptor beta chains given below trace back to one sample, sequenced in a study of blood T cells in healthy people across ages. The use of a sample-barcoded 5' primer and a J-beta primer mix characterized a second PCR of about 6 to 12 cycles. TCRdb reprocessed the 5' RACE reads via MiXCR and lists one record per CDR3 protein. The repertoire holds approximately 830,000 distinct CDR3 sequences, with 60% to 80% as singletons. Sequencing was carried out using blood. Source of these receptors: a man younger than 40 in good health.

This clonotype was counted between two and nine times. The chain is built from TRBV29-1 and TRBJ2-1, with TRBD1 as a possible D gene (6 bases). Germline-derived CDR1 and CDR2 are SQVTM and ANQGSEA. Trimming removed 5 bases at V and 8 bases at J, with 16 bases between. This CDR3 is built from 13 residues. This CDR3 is CSVFGDTYYEQFF. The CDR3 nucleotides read TGCAGCGTTTTCGGGGACACTTACTATGAGCAGTTCTTC.

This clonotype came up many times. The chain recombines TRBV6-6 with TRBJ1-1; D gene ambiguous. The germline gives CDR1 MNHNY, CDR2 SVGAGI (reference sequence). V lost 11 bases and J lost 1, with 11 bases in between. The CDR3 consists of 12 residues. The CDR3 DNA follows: TGTGCCTCAGGACGGAAGAACACTGAAGCTTTCTTT. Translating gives CASGRKNTEAFF.

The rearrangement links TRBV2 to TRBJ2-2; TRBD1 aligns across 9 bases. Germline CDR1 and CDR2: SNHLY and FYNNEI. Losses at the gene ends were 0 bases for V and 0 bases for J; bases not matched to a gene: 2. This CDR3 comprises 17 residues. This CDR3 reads CASSEAGTGTNTGELFF. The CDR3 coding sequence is TGTGCCAGCAGTGAAGCCGGGACAGGGACGAACACCGGGGAGCTGTTTTTT.

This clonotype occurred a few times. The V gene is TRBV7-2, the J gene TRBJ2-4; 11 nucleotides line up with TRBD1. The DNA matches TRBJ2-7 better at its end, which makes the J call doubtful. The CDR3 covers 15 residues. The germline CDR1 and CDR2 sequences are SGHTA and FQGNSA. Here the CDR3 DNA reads TGTGCCAGCAGCTTAATTGGGGACAGGGGGGACGAGCAGTACTTC. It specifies CASSLIGDRGDEQYF.

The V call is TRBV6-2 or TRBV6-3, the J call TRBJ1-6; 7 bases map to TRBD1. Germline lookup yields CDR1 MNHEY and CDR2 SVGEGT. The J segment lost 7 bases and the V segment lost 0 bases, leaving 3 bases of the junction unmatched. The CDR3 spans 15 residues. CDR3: CASSYSAGGNSPLHF. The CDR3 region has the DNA TGTGCCAGCAGTTACTCTGCAGGGGGAAATTCACCCCTCCACTTT.

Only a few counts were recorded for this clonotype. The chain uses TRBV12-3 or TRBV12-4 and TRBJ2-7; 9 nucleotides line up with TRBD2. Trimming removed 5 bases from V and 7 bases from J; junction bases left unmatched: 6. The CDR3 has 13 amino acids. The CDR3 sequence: CASSPGLAREQYF. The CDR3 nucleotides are TGTGCCAGCAGTCCCGGACTAGCGCGAGAGCAGTACTTC.

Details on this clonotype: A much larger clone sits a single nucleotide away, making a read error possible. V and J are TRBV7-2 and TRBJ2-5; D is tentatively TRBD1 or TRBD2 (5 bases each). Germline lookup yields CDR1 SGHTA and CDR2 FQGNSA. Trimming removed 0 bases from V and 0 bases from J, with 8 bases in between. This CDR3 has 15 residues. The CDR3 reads CASSLAGEYQETQYF. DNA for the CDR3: TGTGCCAGCAGCTTAGCGGGGGAGTACCAAGAGACCCAGTACTTC.

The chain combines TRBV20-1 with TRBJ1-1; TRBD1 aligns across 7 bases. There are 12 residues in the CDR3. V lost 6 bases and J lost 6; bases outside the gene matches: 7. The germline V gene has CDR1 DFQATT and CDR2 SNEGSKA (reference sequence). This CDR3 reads CSAQDREPEAFF. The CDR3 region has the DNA TGCAGTGCCCAAGACAGGGAACCTGAAGCTTTCTTT.

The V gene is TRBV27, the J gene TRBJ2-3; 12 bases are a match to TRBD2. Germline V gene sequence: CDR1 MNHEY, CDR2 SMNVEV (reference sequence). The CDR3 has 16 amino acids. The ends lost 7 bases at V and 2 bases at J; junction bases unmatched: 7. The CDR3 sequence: CASTGLAGRHTDTQYF. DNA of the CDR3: TGTGCCAGCACCGGACTAGCGGGGCGACACACAGATACGCAGTATTTT.

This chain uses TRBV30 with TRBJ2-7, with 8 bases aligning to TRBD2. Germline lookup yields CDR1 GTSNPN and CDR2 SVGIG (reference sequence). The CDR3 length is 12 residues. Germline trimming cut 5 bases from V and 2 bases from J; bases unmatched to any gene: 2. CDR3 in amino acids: CAWAGGAYEQYF. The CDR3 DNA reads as TGTGCCTGGGCCGGGGGGGCCTACGAGCAGTACTTC.